This T cell receptor (beta chain) originates from a study of blood T cell repertoires in COVID-19. About the study: The analysed material was cDNA or gDNA that came from T cells, B-cell-depleted T cells, or PBMCs.

Measured with immunoSEQ multiplex PCR; TCRdb has only the in-frame clones, and not every one. Of roughly 230,000 clones listed, 85% are singletons. The CDR3 sequence is 17 residues long. Germline V gene data show CDR1 as SGHRS and CDR2 as YFSETQ. V was pared by 0 bases and J by 2 bases, with 9 bases of the junction left unmatched. Sequencing was performed on peripheral blood. The receptor was derived from a woman between 55 and 75 years old with active or convalescent COVID-19. The rearrangement uses TRBV5-1 and TRBJ2-7; TRBD1 aligns across 9 bases. CDR3 protein: CASSLGLPGQGTYEQYF. The CDR3 region has the DNA TGCGCCAGCAGCTTGGGACTTCCGGGACAGGGAACCTACGAGCAGTACTTC.